This T cell receptor (beta chain) was sequenced during a study of shared T cell receptors in the human thymus. The protocol was immunoSEQ multiplex PCR, while the TCRdb copy is restricted to in-frame clones and leaves out a portion. Of some 700,000 clones listed, approximately 85% are singletons. This sample also appeared in a second study, on human thymus T cells.

The source of this sequence is a girl under two years old with a congenital heart defect. Specimen: thymocytes.

CDR3 protein: CASSPFPRGGGKQPQHF. Here the CDR3 DNA reads TGTGCCAGCAGCCCCTTCCCACGGGGGGGCGGGAAACAGCCCCAGCATTTT. The chain joins TRBV7-8 to TRBJ1-5; D perhaps matches TRBD1 (6 bases). Germline CDR1 is SGHVS and CDR2 is FQNEAQ. The V and J ends lost 5 bases and 7 bases respectively, with 24 bases between them. CDR3 length equals 17 residues.